Presented here are 5 T cell receptor beta chains from one specimen sequenced in a study of radiotherapy plus CTLA-4 blockade in lung cancer. Sequencing was performed with immunoSEQ multiplex PCR; in TCRdb, only in-frame clones are kept and a portion is missing. The sample consists of 80,000 to 100,000 clones, roughly 88% of them appearing once. Sequenced material: peripheral blood, taken from a patient treated with radiotherapy plus ipilimumab. All receptors derive from a human donor with non-small cell lung cancer that progressed on radiotherapy plus ipilimumab.

The chain has TRBV5-1 and TRBJ2-2; D perhaps matches TRBD1 (6 bases). The ends were cut back, 3 bases at V and 5 bases at J, with 11 bases in the middle. CDR1 is SGHRS and CDR2 is YFSETQ in the germline V gene. The CDR3 is made up of 14 amino acids. Written as DNA, the CDR3 is TGCGCCAGCAGCTCCCACAGGGAAACCGGGGAGCTGTTTTTT. This encodes CASSSHRETGELFF.

Here the CDR3 DNA reads TGTGCCAGCAGTTCGGACAGGGGGTTCACTGAAGCTTTCTTT. It encodes CASSSDRGFTEAFF. The chain uses TRBV2 and TRBJ1-1, with 10 positions matching TRBD1. The junction had 4 bases not matched to a gene; V was cut back by 5 bases and J by 4 bases. Germline values: CDR1 SNHLY, CDR2 FYNNEI. The CDR3 covers 14 residues.

This rearrangement joins TRBV9 to TRBJ2-7; TRBD1 matches 10 bases. Trimming took 4 bases from V and 5 from J; bases not matched to a gene: 9. The CDR3 spans 15 residues. The V gene's germline CDR1 is SGDLS and CDR2 YYNGEE. CDR3 coding DNA: TGTGCCAGCAGCAAGACGGGACAGGGGACAAACGAGCAGTACTTC. This codes for CASSKTGQGTNEQYF.

The chain links TRBV7-9 to TRBJ2-1, with D possibly being TRBD1 (6 bases). The V end lost 4 bases, the J end lost 6 bases, and 13 bases lay between the germline ends. The CDR3 covers 14 residues. From germline, CDR1 is SEHNR and CDR2 FQNEAQ (reference sequence). The CDR3 nucleotides are TGTGCCAGCAGCTCGCCAGGGGTGGGCAATGAGCAGTTCTTC. As protein: CASSSPGVGNEQFF. Looking up the rest from reference TRBV7-9 and TRBJ2-1 gives the full variable domain: DTGVSQNPRHKITKRGQNVTFRCDPISEHNRLYWYRQTLGQGPEFLTYFQNEAQLEKSRLLSDRFSAERPKGSFSTLEIQRTEQGDSAMYLCASSSPGVGNEQFFGPGTRLTVL.

This clone came up once. In the same sample, other DNA sequences code for this CDR3. V gene TRBV6-6 combines with J gene TRBJ2-5; 8 bases are shared with TRBD1. Trimming took 2 bases from V and 2 from J; bases not matched to a gene: 4. The CDR3 is 15 amino acids. Germline loops: CDR1 MNHNY, CDR2 SVGAGI (reference sequence). The CDR3 DNA is TGTGCCAGCAGTTACAGGGACAGGAGACAAGAGACCCAGTACTTC. Encoded protein: CASSYRDRRQETQYF.